These 11 T cell receptor beta chains originate from one sample sequenced in a study of beta chain features in type 1 diabetes. No antigen has been identified for these receptors. Sequencing targeted expressed TCRB transcripts, as all isolated RNA had been reverse transcribed. Clones were sequenced by immunoSEQ multiplex PCR, and TCRdb holds only the in-frame ones, with some missing. The sample comprises 100,000 to 150,000 clones, roughly 15% of which are singletons, and 2% to 2.5% rests with the top ten. Overall study results and limits: Patients with Type 1 diabetes showed moderately but significantly shorter TCRB CDR3s in all four CD4+ subsets.

Specimen: central memory CD4+ T cells from blood. Receptors were obtained from a man in his thirties or forties with type 1 diabetes.

This clone was counted between two and nine times. This chain links TRBV9 with TRBJ1-6, with no clear D. The CDR3 runs 14 residues. Germline-derived CDR1 and CDR2 are SGDLS and YYNGEE. V was cut by 3 bases and J by 7 bases, with 11 bases left in between. The CDR3 nucleotides read TGTGCCAGCAGCGCCCAGAGCAGGAATTCACCCCTCCACTTT. It encodes CASSAQSRNSPLHF.

This clone was seen only a few times. The gene calls are TRBV28 and TRBJ2-1; a weak D match, TRBD2 (7 bases). The CDR3 consists of 13 residues. Germline V CDR1 and CDR2: MDHEN, SYDVKM. V was pared by 2 bases and J by 10 bases, with 12 bases between. The CDR3 region is CASSLAGAAEQFF. For the CDR3, the DNA is TGTGCCAGCAGTTTAGCGGGGGCAGCAGAGCAGTTCTTC. The entire variable domain, with the rest obtained from reference TRBV28 and TRBJ2-1, is as follows: DVKVTQSSRYLVKRTGEKVFLECVQDMDHENMFWYRQDPGLGLRLIYFSYDVKMKEKGDIPEGYSVSREKKERFSLILESASTNQTSMYLCASSLAGAAEQFFGPGTRLTVL.

The V and J genes are TRBV5-1 and TRBJ2-1; unclear D gene. The CDR3 is made up of 11 amino acids. Germline V lookup: CDR1 SGHRS, CDR2 YFSETQ. The V and J ends lost 2 bases and 7 bases respectively, with 4 bases between them. CDR3 DNA: TGCGCCAGCAGCTTTGGGAATGAGCAGTTCTTC. Translated, it gives CASSFGNEQFF.

This chain links TRBV6-1 with TRBJ1-1; 7 bases match TRBD1. Germline CDR1 is MNHNS and CDR2 is SASEGT. The CDR3 length is 14 residues. V gave up 3 bases and J gave up 5 bases; unmatched junction bases: 6. CDR3 DNA sequence: TGTGCCAGCAGTGACAGGGGGATCCATACTGAAGCTTTCTTT. Translated: CASSDRGIHTEAFF.

Many counts were recorded for this clone. The J gene is TRBJ2-5, the V gene TRBV9, with D possibly being TRBD2 (6 bases). Trimming took 2 bases from V and 2 from J, leaving 13 bases between them. This CDR3 has 15 amino acids. Germline CDR1 is SGDLS and CDR2 is YYNGEE. Here the CDR3 reads CASSVEIAEQETQYF. The CDR3 DNA is TGTGCCAGCAGCGTGGAAATAGCGGAACAAGAGACCCAGTACTTC.

Only one count was recorded for this clone. The rearrangement uses TRBV27 and TRBJ2-7, with 7 bases matching TRBD2. The DNA end is a closer match to TRBJ2-5, so the J assignment may be wrong. CDR3 size: 12 residues. Germline CDR1 reads MNHEY; CDR2 reads SMNVEV (reference sequence). CDR3 amino acids: CASGEGRKTQYF. CDR3 DNA sequence: TGTGCCAGCGGGGAGGGGCGGAAGACCCAGTACTTC.

In this sample, this clone turned up a few times. V gene TRBV19 combines with J gene TRBJ1-6; D is perhaps TRBD1 (6 bases). The CDR3 is 13 amino acids. Trimming left V 10 bases short and J 7 bases short, with 14 bases between. Germline V CDR1 and CDR2: LNHDA, SQIVND (reference sequence). The CDR3 is CATTRTVNSPLHF. The CDR3 DNA follows: TGTGCCACCACACGGACAGTGAATTCACCCCTCCACTTT.

This clone was counted a few times. The V call is TRBV11-2, the J call TRBJ2-2, with D possibly TRBD2 on 6 matching bases. CDR1 and CDR2 (germline): SGHAT, FQNNGV. The CDR3 length is 15 residues. With 5 bases removed from V and 0 bases from J, the gap between germline ends came to 10 bases. The CDR3 sequence: CASSRGLTNTGELFF. In DNA form, the CDR3 reads TGTGCCAGCAGCCGCGGACTAACGAACACCGGGGAGCTGTTTTTT.

This chain connects TRBV7-2 to TRBJ2-5, with a possible D match to TRBD2 (6 bases). This CDR3 has 13 amino acids. Deletions cut 1 base from V and 3 bases from J, with 6 bases between. Germline lookup yields CDR1 SGHTA and CDR2 FQGNSA. CDR3 sequence reads: CASSLGGEETQYF. The CDR3 DNA follows: TGTGCCAGCAGCTTAGGCGGGGAAGAGACCCAGTACTTC.

The gene calls are TRBV18 and TRBJ2-6; D is possibly TRBD1 or TRBD2 (5 bases each). V lost 3 bases to trimming and J lost 0 bases, with 15 bases between them. The CDR3 has 18 residues. Looked up from germline, CDR1 is KGHSH and CDR2 is LQKENI. In nucleotides, the CDR3 is TGTGCCAGCTCACCGCCCCGGGACGGAAACTCTGGGGCCAACGTCCTGACTTTC. Protein: CASSPPRDGNSGANVLTF.

Concerning this clone: A single base separates this from a much larger clone, so it may be a read error. The DNA for the CDR3 is TGTGCCAGCAGGCAAGAGACCCAGTACTTC. It codes for CASRQETQYF. This chain connects TRBV6-6 to TRBJ2-5; the D is unclear. The CDR3 totals 10 residues. Trimming took 6 bases from V and 2 from J, leaving 1 base between them. CDR1 and CDR2 (germline): MNHNY, SVGAGI (reference sequence).